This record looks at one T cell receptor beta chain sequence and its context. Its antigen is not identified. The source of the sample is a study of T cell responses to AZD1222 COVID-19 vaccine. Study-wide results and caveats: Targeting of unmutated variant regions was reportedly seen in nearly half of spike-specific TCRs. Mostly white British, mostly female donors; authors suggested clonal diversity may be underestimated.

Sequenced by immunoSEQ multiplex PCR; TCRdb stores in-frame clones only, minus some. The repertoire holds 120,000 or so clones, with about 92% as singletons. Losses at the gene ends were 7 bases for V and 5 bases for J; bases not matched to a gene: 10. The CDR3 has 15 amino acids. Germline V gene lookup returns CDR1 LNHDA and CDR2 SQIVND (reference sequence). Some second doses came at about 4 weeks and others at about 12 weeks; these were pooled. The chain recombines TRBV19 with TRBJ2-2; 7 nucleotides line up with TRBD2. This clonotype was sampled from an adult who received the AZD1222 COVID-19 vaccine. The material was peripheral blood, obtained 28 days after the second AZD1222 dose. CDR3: CASTSGDYYTGELFF. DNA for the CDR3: TGTGCCAGTACAAGCGGGGACTACTATACCGGGGAGCTGTTTTTT. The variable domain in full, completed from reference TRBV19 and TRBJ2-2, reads DGGITQSPKYLFRKEGQNVTLSCEQNLNHDAMYWYRQDPGQGLRLIYYSQIVNDFQKGDIAEGYSVSREKKESFPLTVTSAQKNPTAFYLCASTSGDYYTGELFFGEGSRLTVL.